This T cell receptor (beta chain) appears in the sequencing data of a study of blood T cell repertoires in COVID-19. On the study more broadly: Material from acute and convalescent COVID-19 was sourced from the United States, Italy and Spain. Sample material is recorded as cDNA or gDNA derived from T cells, B-cell-depleted T cells, or PBMCs.

V was clipped by 2 bases and J by 3 bases, with 14 bases between them. The CDR3 runs 15 residues. CDR1 is SGHRS and CDR2 is YFSETQ in the germline V gene. Authors' data handling: Researchers report that nucleated cell counts were estimated from reference gene primer amplification. Profiling relied on immunoSEQ multiplex PCR, and the TCRdb table lists in-frame clones only, not all of them. The DNA was the basis for D and trimming; V, J and clone size are from that table. The repertoire holds roughly 95,000 clones, with 82% as singletons. V gene TRBV5-1 combines with J gene TRBJ1-2; D might be TRBD1 (6 bases). Sequenced: peripheral blood. The TCR was taken from a man between 50 and 59 years old with active or convalescent COVID-19. CDR3 nucleotide sequence: TGCGCCAGCAGCTTAGCAGGGGCAGGCGACTATGGCTACACCTTC. Translating it yields CASSLAGAGDYGYTF.